Following are 9 T cell receptor beta chains from one sample sequenced in a study of shared clonotypes between healthy human individuals (dated by TCRdb to the early 2020s). Receptor libraries were prepared by the immunoSEQ multiplex PCR assay. This is the immuneACCESS table as TCRdb keeps it, with only in-frame sequences that have V and J called. A part of the clones is gone; compared with another copy, unresolved V genes explain less than half, and the rest is unexplained. The sample table shows 2,500,000 or so clones, and approximately 90% are seen once. More than 0.12% of the sample goes to the ten largest clones. Material for sequencing was naive CD4+ T cells sorted from blood. This specimen's cell subset or site label, interpreted: CD45RA+ positively selected. The receptors come from a man between 18 and 29 years old in good health.

The V and J genes are TRBV28 and TRBJ1-5, with D perhaps matching TRBD1 (5 bases). Germline CDR1 reads MDHEN; CDR2 reads SYDVKM. With 4 bases removed from V and 7 bases from J, the gap between germline ends came to 20 bases. The CDR3 length is 16 residues. The CDR3 DNA reads as TGTGCCAGCAGTTCAGACCCCCTGGGACGACGGCAGCCCCAGCATTTT. Translating gives CASSSDPLGRRQPQHF.

The chain couples TRBV5-1 to TRBJ2-2, with D possibly being TRBD1 (6 bases). CDR1 and CDR2 (germline): SGHRS, YFSETQ. Trimming removed 5 bases at V and 0 bases at J, with 14 bases between. The CDR3 totals 16 residues. The CDR3 is CASSGGGYANTGELFF. CDR3 nucleotide sequence: TGCGCCAGCAGTGGGGGCGGCTACGCGAACACCGGGGAGCTGTTTTTT. The variable domain in full, with the rest retrieved from reference TRBV5-1 and TRBJ2-2, is KAGVTQTPRYLIKTRGQQVTLSCSPISGHRSVSWYQQTPGQGLQFLFEYFSETQRNKGNFPGRFSGRQFSNSRSEMNVSTLELGDSALYLCASSGGGYANTGELFFGEGSRLTVL.

This clone was counted a single time. The V call is TRBV7-9, the J call TRBJ1-4; 9 bases agree with TRBD1. The CDR3 totals 16 residues. V shed 1 base and J 10 bases; nucleotides not matched to a gene: 10. The germline CDR1 and CDR2 sequences are SEHNR and FQNEAQ (reference sequence). CDR3 protein: CASSLGFGQGFGKLFF. The CDR3, as DNA: TGTGCCAGCAGCTTAGGATTCGGACAGGGGTTTGGAAAACTGTTTTTT.

This clone has just one count. This chain connects TRBV10-2 to TRBJ2-3; 9 positions match TRBD1. CDR1 and CDR2 (germline): WSHSY, SAAADI. This CDR3 spans 15 amino acids. J was trimmed by 4 bases and V by 5 bases; bases with no gene match: 7. CDR3 DNA sequence: TGCGCCAGCAGTCCAGACAGGGGGGGAGCAGATACGCAGTATTTT. Its protein is CASSPDRGGADTQYF.

This chain uses TRBV4-1 with TRBJ2-5, with D unresolved. Trimming stripped 0 bases from V and 5 bases from J, with 16 bases between. The germline V gene encodes CDR1 MGHRA and CDR2 YSYEKL. There are 16 residues in the CDR3. The CDR3, as DNA: TGCGCCAGCAGCCAAGATAGGTCCGACGGGTCGGAGACCCAGTACTTC. Translated: CASSQDRSDGSETQYF.

About this clone: This specimen includes other DNA sequences encoding the same CDR3. J is TRBJ1-6 and V is TRBV5-1, with D possibly matching TRBD1 (5 bases). Trimming stripped 0 bases from V and 7 bases from J, with 8 bases between. The CDR3 covers 14 residues. CDR1 and CDR2 (germline): SGHRS, YFSETQ. The CDR3 loop reads CASSLGGENSPLHF. Here the CDR3 DNA reads TGCGCCAGCAGCTTGGGGGGCGAAAATTCACCCCTCCACTTT. Full variable domain (outside the CDR3, taken from reference TRBV5-1 and TRBJ1-6): KAGVTQTPRYLIKTRGQQVTLSCSPISGHRSVSWYQQTPGQGLQFLFEYFSETQRNKGNFPGRFSGRQFSNSRSEMNVSTLELGDSALYLCASSLGGENSPLHFGNGTRLTVT.

The chain is built from TRBV5-1 and TRBJ1-5; D not certain. From germline, CDR1 is SGHRS and CDR2 YFSETQ. The CDR3 is made up of 15 amino acids. Trimming took 1 base from V and 5 from J, leaving 13 bases between them. CDR3 DNA sequence: TGCGCCAGCAGCTTGTATGGGTTTTGGGATCAGCCCCAGCATTTT. This encodes CASSLYGFWDQPQHF.

The chain uses TRBV2 and TRBJ2-3; a possible D gene is TRBD2 (7 bases). V was cut by 2 bases and J by 2 bases, with 11 bases left in between. Germline V CDR1 and CDR2: SNHLY, FYNNEI. CDR3 length: 15 residues. The CDR3: CASSERGAITDTQYF. The CDR3 nucleotides read TGTGCCAGCAGTGAACGGGGGGCTATCACAGATACGCAGTATTTT.

This clone was detected once. The chain employs TRBV6-5 and TRBJ2-3, with TRBD1 matching over 8 bases. J gave up 2 bases and V 7 bases, and 8 bases lay outside the gene matches. Germline CDR1 and CDR2: MNHEY and SVGAGI. The CDR3 length is 15 residues. The CDR3 reads CASTVTGAHTDTQYF. The CDR3 coding sequence is TGTGCCAGCACCGTGACAGGGGCCCACACAGATACGCAGTATTTT.